The rows below give T cell receptor beta chains drawn from one sample of a study of blood T cell repertoires in COVID-19. Only in-frame clones appear in the TCRdb table, and some are missing; sequencing was by immunoSEQ multiplex PCR. The data hold 300,000 to 350,000 clones, with 90% to 95% observed a single time. The sequenced sample consisted of PBMCs or T cells enriched from blood (not recorded which). These receptors were obtained from a woman aged 25 to 39 who had been exposed to COVID-19. The conserved cysteine and the conserved F or W are not part of the CDR3 here. The order of the fields is V gene, CDR3 protein.

V gene: TRBV3-1/TRBV3-2; CDR3 protein: ASSDTGGWNTEAF
V gene: TRBV7-6; CDR3 protein: ASSRTAEGVLYEQY
V gene: TRBV5-1; CDR3 protein: ASSRQVQTGDEQY
V gene: TRBV5-1; CDR3 protein: ASSLVGGGTYEQY
V gene: TRBV30; CDR3 protein: AWRRGPGQETQY
V gene: TRBV29-1; CDR3 protein: SVELVSYEQY
V gene: TRBV5-5; CDR3 protein: ASSLGQGVNEQY
V gene: TRBV5-4; CDR3 protein: ASSPGVRGGYEQY
V gene: TRBV2; CDR3 protein: ASSRTSGGLTDTQY
V gene: TRBV5-1; CDR3 protein: ASSSDPAGGGADTQY
V gene: TRBV19; CDR3 protein: ASKGHLYNEQF
V gene: TRBV27; CDR3 protein: ASSSQGFTLH
V gene: TRBV5-6; CDR3 protein: ASSLQGWVGTEAF
V gene: TRBV6-1; CDR3 protein: ASSARDSHTSPLH
V gene: TRBV7-9; CDR3 protein: ASTGGADTQY
V gene: TRBV10-3; CDR3 protein: AISGGLNTEAF
V gene: TRBV19; CDR3 protein: ASSILQGSYNYGYT
V gene: TRBV6-1; CDR3 protein: ASSEVWDRANYGYT
V gene: TRBV18; CDR3 protein: ASSPNPGNYGYT
V gene: TRBV7-9; CDR3 protein: ASSSTGDSPLH
V gene: TRBV6-5; CDR3 protein: ASRAQGELYYGYT
V gene: TRBV27; CDR3 protein: ASSLRPRGTDTQY
V gene: TRBV18; CDR3 protein: ASSPLGQRLSYGYT
V gene: TRBV6-2/TRBV6-3; CDR3 protein: ASSYGGGQGVLF
V gene: TRBV5-6; CDR3 protein: ASSRTGSGTEAF
V gene: TRBV29-1; CDR3 protein: SVGGGATNEKLF
V gene: TRBV5-4; CDR3 protein: ASSLGGGTVAF
V gene: TRBV5-4; CDR3 protein: ASSLEGAHRNEQF
V gene: TRBV7-2; CDR3 protein: ASTYLRANTGELF
V gene: TRBV2; CDR3 protein: ASTSRDRGNQPQH
V gene: TRBV5-1; CDR3 protein: ASSYGTAYEQY
V gene: TRBV5-4; CDR3 protein: ASSLLPPGTNEKLF
V gene: TRBV9; CDR3 protein: ASNRRGNTEAF
V gene: TRBV6-2/TRBV6-3; CDR3 protein: ASSYIGTGYGYT
V gene: TRBV5-4; CDR3 protein: ASSFRGSTDTQY
V gene: TRBV5-6; CDR3 protein: ASSFRTGSYGYT
V gene: TRBV7-9; CDR3 protein: ASSLGRSSGYTDTQY
V gene: TRBV3-1/TRBV3-2; CDR3 protein: ATSRGNTGELF
V gene: TRBV14; CDR3 protein: ASSPPGLQTQY
V gene: TRBV5-1; CDR3 protein: ASRRGQGSSYNSPLH
V gene: TRBV13; CDR3 protein: ASSPGRVKTQY
V gene: TRBV18; CDR3 protein: ASSRRESEKETQY
V gene: TRBV4-1; CDR3 protein: ASSQDLRSNEQF
V gene: TRBV5-1; CDR3 protein: ASSLSGTGSTIY
V gene: TRBV5-1; CDR3 protein: ASSFQTENTEAF
V gene: TRBV19; CDR3 protein: ASSGRQGAVGNTIY
V gene: TRBV7-9; CDR3 protein: ASSLLSQPQH
V gene: TRBV7-8; CDR3 protein: ASSRSGTGHYEQY
V gene: TRBV9; CDR3 protein: ASARTGTNEKLF
V gene: TRBV9; CDR3 protein: ASSVAARGGTDTQY
V gene: TRBV4-1; CDR3 protein: ASSQGASYNEQF
V gene: TRBV12-3/TRBV12-4; CDR3 protein: ASREGWTEAF
V gene: TRBV10-2; CDR3 protein: ASSESGAVRNSPLH
V gene: TRBV4-1; CDR3 protein: ASSRNSGGALYNEQF
V gene: TRBV7-2; CDR3 protein: ASSLDRGQYEQY
V gene: TRBV10-3; CDR3 protein: ATGGGSNEKLF
V gene: TRBV3-1/TRBV3-2; CDR3 protein: ASSPHQGRAGNTIY
V gene: TRBV9; CDR3 protein: ASSAGLASYEQY